One sample yielded the 31 T cell receptor beta chains listed below, sequenced in a study of PD-1 blockade in classical Hodgkin lymphoma. Each patient's relapse followed autologous stem cell transplantation, and brentuximab vedotin exposure varied. Out of thawed PBMCs, magnetic negative selection purified CD4+ T cells. Generated by immunoSEQ multiplex PCR, the TCRdb table keeps only in-frame clones and is missing some. The sample shows some 35,000 clones, 75% to 95% of them seen only once. The sequencing here drew on CD4+ T cells from blood, taken at baseline. Source of these receptors: a human donor with classical Hodgkin lymphoma.

V is TRBV27 and J is TRBJ1-4; D perhaps matches TRBD1 (6 bases). Germline V gene data show CDR1 as MNHEY and CDR2 as SMNVEV (reference sequence). V lost 6 bases and J lost 0, with 23 bases in between. The CDR3 has 19 amino acids. This CDR3 is CASSLTFVGGAATNEKLFF. CDR3 DNA: TGTGCCAGCAGCCTCACCTTTGTCGGGGGGGCAGCAACTAATGAAAAACTGTTTTTT.

The V call is TRBV10-1, the J call TRBJ1-1; D gene ambiguous. V lost 5 bases and J 0 bases, leaving 7 bases between the germline ends. Germline V gene lookup returns CDR1 WNHNN and CDR2 SYGVQD (reference sequence). This CDR3 contains 13 residues. For the CDR3, the DNA is TGCGCCAGCAGTTTGGTCCTGAACACTGAAGCTTTCTTT. Protein: CASSLVLNTEAFF.

DNA of the CDR3: TGTGCCAGCAGTCCCTCGGGACTCCGTAATAGCAATCAGCCCCAGCATTTT. It translates to CASSPSGLRNSNQPQHF. The chain combines TRBV28 with TRBJ1-5; possible D gene TRBD1, 5 bases. Germline V CDR1 and CDR2: MDHEN, SYDVKM. The CDR3 consists of 17 residues. V was trimmed by 5 bases and J by 0 bases, leaving 17 bases between them.

The CDR3 DNA reads as TGCAGCGTTGCAGGGAAGGGCCAAGTATCCTACAATGAGCAGTTCTTC. Its protein product is CSVAGKGQVSYNEQFF. The V and J genes are TRBV29-1 and TRBJ2-1; D perhaps matches TRBD1 (5 bases). V lost 4 bases, J lost 1 base, and 17 bases lay in between. There are 16 residues in the CDR3. Germline CDR1 reads SQVTM; CDR2 reads ANQGSEA.

This clone was counted once. The chain has TRBV7-3 and TRBJ2-5; D not resolved. V lost 4 bases, J lost 2 bases, and 8 bases lay in between. The germline V gene has CDR1 SGHTA and CDR2 FQGTGA. The CDR3 runs to 13 residues. In DNA, the CDR3 is TGTGCCAGCAGCTACGGACCTCAAGAGACCCAGTACTTC. It codes for CASSYGPQETQYF.

The chain links TRBV9 to TRBJ1-1; no clear D gene. Trimming removed 4 bases from V and 5 bases from J, with 15 bases in between. This CDR3 comprises 14 residues. Germline V lookup: CDR1 SGDLS, CDR2 YYNGEE. CDR3 DNA: TGTGCCAGCAGCTTCAAACCAGTAGTGACTGAAGCTTTCTTT. It encodes CASSFKPVVTEAFF.

The gene calls are TRBV7-3 and TRBJ2-1; 12 bases are shared with TRBD2. The CDR3 runs to 15 residues. Germline V gene lookup returns CDR1 SGHTA and CDR2 FQGTGA. V was clipped by 5 bases and J by 7 bases; unmatched bases: 6. DNA for the CDR3: TGTGCCAGCAGCACCGGACTAGCGGGATGGAATGAGCAGTTCTTC. Its translation: CASSTGLAGWNEQFF.

The chain is built from TRBV2 and TRBJ2-7; TRBD2 is a possible D gene (6 bases). V was pared by 6 bases and J by 0 bases, with 12 bases between. The germline V gene has CDR1 SNHLY and CDR2 FYNNEI. The CDR3 totals 14 residues. CDR3 bases: TGTGCCAGCAGGCTTCTAGCGCTCTCCTACGAGCAGTACTTC. Translation gives CASRLLALSYEQYF.

The chain recombines TRBV2 with TRBJ2-7, with TRBD2 matching 7 bases. Germline values: CDR1 SNHLY, CDR2 FYNNEI. J lost 7 bases, V lost 4 bases, and 10 bases had no gene match. The CDR3 covers 14 residues. The CDR3 DNA is TGTGCCAGCAGTGTACGGGACTACCTTTTGGAGCAGTACTTC. Protein product: CASSVRDYLLEQYF.

This clone has only one observation. The rearrangement joins TRBV5-5 to TRBJ2-7; D gene uncertain. Germline CDR1 and CDR2: SGHKS and YYEKEE (reference sequence). The ends were cut back, 4 bases at V and 0 bases at J, with 26 bases in the middle. There are 19 residues in the CDR3. The CDR3 DNA sequence: TGTGCCAGCAGCAACGACGCGCGTATTGGACGGATTACCTCCTACGAGCAGTACTTC. Residues: CASSNDARIGRITSYEQYF.

The chain couples TRBV12-5 to TRBJ2-7, with 8 bases fitting TRBD2. J lost 5 bases, V lost 1 base, and 4 bases had no gene match. The length of the CDR3 is 14 residues. The germline V gene encodes CDR1 LGHNT and CDR2 FRNRAP. CDR3 in amino acids: CASGLAGTSNEQYF. In DNA form, the CDR3 reads TGTGCTAGTGGTTTGGCCGGGACTAGTAACGAGCAGTACTTC.

This clone came up a few times. J is TRBJ1-1 and V is TRBV28; 9 bases map to TRBD1. The J segment lost 1 base and the V segment lost 6 bases, leaving 12 bases of the junction unmatched. CDR1 MDHEN and CDR2 SYDVKM come from the germline V gene. This CDR3 is 17 amino acids long. The CDR3 DNA reads TGTGCCAGCAGAACAAACCCCGGGACAGGGCAGAACACTGAAGCTTTCTTT. This translates into CASRTNPGTGQNTEAFF. The entire variable domain, with the rest obtained from reference TRBV28 and TRBJ1-1, is as follows: DVKVTQSSRYLVKRTGEKVFLECVQDMDHENMFWYRQDPGLGLRLIYFSYDVKMKEKGDIPEGYSVSREKKERFSLILESASTNQTSMYLCASRTNPGTGQNTEAFFGQGTRLTVV.

This chain links TRBV10-3 with TRBJ2-1; the match to TRBD2 covers 9 bases. The CDR3 consists of 16 residues. J was trimmed by 5 bases and V by 6 bases; bases with no gene match: 11. CDR1 and CDR2 from the germline V gene are ENHRY and SYGVKD. The CDR3 region has the DNA TGTGCCATCAGGGCGGGAGGGCCAGAGGGTCACAATGAGCAGTTCTTC. This translates into CAIRAGGPEGHNEQFF.

The V gene is TRBV28, the J gene TRBJ1-5; the D gene is possibly TRBD1 (5 bases). The CDR3 loop spans 14 amino acids. The germline V and J ends were trimmed by 3 bases and 1 base, with 7 bases remaining between them. The germline V gene encodes CDR1 MDHEN and CDR2 SYDVKM. For the CDR3, the DNA is TGTGCCAGCAGTTTCCAGGGCAGCAATCAGCCCCAGCATTTT. Translating it yields CASSFQGSNQPQHF.

This rearrangement joins TRBV7-2 to TRBJ2-7; no reliable D call. This CDR3 spans 12 amino acids. The V end was cut by 1 base, the J end by 4 bases, with 5 bases between. Looked up from germline, CDR1 is SGHTA and CDR2 is FQGNSA. The CDR3, as DNA: TGTGCCAGCAGCTTAGAGTGGTACGAGCAGTACTTC. It specifies CASSLEWYEQYF.

The rearrangement joins TRBV10-3 to TRBJ2-5, with a weak D call TRBD1 (6 bases). The V gene lost 5 bases and the J gene lost 2 bases, with 9 bases spanning the gap. This CDR3 has 13 amino acids. The germline gives CDR1 ENHRY, CDR2 SYGVKD. The DNA for the CDR3 is TGTGCCATCAGTCGGGACAAACAAGAGACCCAGTACTTC. This codes for CAISRDKQETQYF.

The chain is built from TRBV9 and TRBJ2-1; D is unclear. Germline CDR1 is SGDLS and CDR2 is YYNGEE. The V end was cut by 3 bases, the J end by 6 bases, with 1 base between. The CDR3 totals 10 residues. CDR3 DNA: TGTGCCAGCAGCGGCAATGAGCAGTTCTTC. Its translation is CASSGNEQFF.

The V and J genes are TRBV5-1 and TRBJ2-2; D perhaps matches TRBD1 (6 bases). Germline V gene data show CDR1 as SGHRS and CDR2 as YFSETQ. The CDR3 has 15 amino acids. With 7 bases removed from V and 4 bases from J, the gap between germline ends came to 17 bases. CDR3 DNA: TGCGCCAGCTCACGGACAGAAACTTCCACCGGGGAGCTGTTTTTT. The encoded protein is CASSRTETSTGELFF.

The rearrangement links TRBV11-2 to TRBJ2-1; the match to TRBD1 covers 11 bases. The CDR3 runs to 15 residues. Trimming at V came to 6 bases and at J to 4 bases, leaving 5 bases not matched to a gene. The germline V gene has CDR1 SGHAT and CDR2 FQNNGV. CDR3 sequence reads: CASRRTGGAYNEQFF. The CDR3 nucleotides read TGTGCCAGCAGACGGACAGGGGGCGCGTACAATGAGCAGTTCTTC.

This chain connects TRBV7-9 to TRBJ2-1, with TRBD2 identical over 8 bases. Germline V gene sequence: CDR1 SEHNR, CDR2 FQNEAQ (reference sequence). V was clipped by 0 bases and J by 8 bases; unmatched bases: 9. This CDR3 spans 16 amino acids. CDR3 DNA: TGTGCCAGCAGCTTAGCTTCGGGAGGGGCGTTAGATGAGCAGTTCTTC. It codes for CASSLASGGALDEQFF.

The genes are TRBV14 and TRBJ2-7, with 8 bases that match TRBD2. CDR3 length: 15 residues. Germline-derived CDR1 and CDR2 are SGHDN and FVKESK. The trim removed 1 base at V and 4 bases at J, leaving 6 bases unmatched. The CDR3: CASSQVGRANYEQYF. Here the CDR3 DNA reads TGTGCCAGCAGCCAAGTCGGGAGGGCCAATTACGAGCAGTACTTC. The variable domain in full, completed from reference TRBV14 and TRBJ2-7, reads EAGVTQFPSHSVIEKGQTVTLRCDPISGHDNLYWYRRVMGKEIKFLLHFVKESKQDESGMPNNRFLAERTGGTYSTLKVQPAELEDSGVYFCASSQVGRANYEQYFGPGTRLTVT.

The chain links TRBV6-6 to TRBJ1-6; D might be TRBD1 (6 bases). This CDR3 has 15 amino acids. Germline lookup yields CDR1 MNHNY and CDR2 SVGAGI (reference sequence). V lost 7 bases and J 5 bases, leaving 15 bases between the germline ends. In DNA, the CDR3 is TGTGCCAGCACTCACGAGTGGGGGCATAATTCACCCCTCCACTTT. It translates to CASTHEWGHNSPLHF.

The CDR3 loop is CASSPALGTDTQYF. Written as DNA, the CDR3 is TGTGCCAGCTCACCAGCACTTGGCACAGATACGCAGTATTTT. The V call is TRBV18, the J call TRBJ2-3; no definite D call. The V and J ends lost 2 bases and 1 base respectively, with 7 bases between them. The CDR3 runs to 14 residues. Germline assignment: CDR1 KGHSH and CDR2 LQKENI.

The chain combines TRBV19 with TRBJ1-2; D is unclear. The CDR3 has 12 amino acids. V was clipped by 4 bases and J by 8 bases, with 11 bases between them. CDR1 and CDR2 from the germline V gene are LNHDA and SQIVND (reference sequence). CDR3 region: CASSTTGTGYTF. The CDR3 nucleotides read TGTGCCAGTAGTACAACTGGTACAGGCTACACCTTC.

The chain carries TRBV4-1 and TRBJ2-1; 11 bases agree with TRBD2. Trimming removed 0 bases from V and 5 bases from J; junction bases left unmatched: 6. The CDR3 extends over 17 amino acids. CDR1 and CDR2 (germline): MGHRA, YSYEKL. CDR3 loop: CASSQDVASGGHNEQFF. In DNA form, the CDR3 reads TGCGCCAGCAGCCAAGATGTGGCTAGCGGGGGGCACAATGAGCAGTTCTTC.

The count of this clone is one. The rearrangement uses TRBV4-1 and TRBJ1-4; possible D gene TRBD1, 5 bases. The germline gives CDR1 MGHRA, CDR2 YSYEKL. The CDR3 spans 16 residues. Trimming removed 4 bases at V and 4 bases at J, with 16 bases between. For the CDR3, the DNA is TGCGCCAGCAGCCGAAGCAGGGTTCGCGGTAATGAAAAACTGTTTTTT. This encodes CASSRSRVRGNEKLFF.

Turning to this clone: Germline is not matched at one junction end, which may reflect a read error. CDR3 loop: CASSVAGTGGTQPQHF. CDR3 DNA sequence: TGTGCCAGCAGCGTAGCCGGGACAGGGGGGACTCAGCCCCAGCATTTT. The rearrangement joins TRBV7-8 to TRBJ1-5, with 11 positions matching TRBD1. This CDR3 has 16 amino acids. CDR1 and CDR2 (germline): SGHVS, FQNEAQ. Together with reference TRBV7-8 and TRBJ1-5, the CDR3 gives the full variable domain: GAGVSQSPRYKVAKRGQDVALRCDPISGHVSLFWYQQALGQGPEFLTYFQNEAQLDKSGLPSDRFFAERPEGSVSTLKIQRTQQEDSAVYLCASSVAGTGGTQPQHFGDGTRLSIL.

V usage is TRBV28 and J usage is TRBJ1-1; D gene unclear. V lost 5 bases and J lost 1, with 17 bases in between. Germline V CDR1 and CDR2: MDHEN, SYDVKM. There are 16 residues in the CDR3. As DNA, the CDR3 is TGTGCCAGCAGTAGGAGGACGGTGGGTCGGAACACTGAAGCTTTCTTT. Its protein product is CASSRRTVGRNTEAFF.

The V and J genes are TRBV18 and TRBJ1-2, with D maybe TRBD1 (5 bases). The length of the CDR3 is 13 residues. The germline gives CDR1 KGHSH, CDR2 LQKENI. V dropped 6 bases and J dropped 3 bases, with 11 bases sitting between them. The CDR3 is CASSPGMDYGYTF. The CDR3 DNA is TGTGCCAGCTCTCCAGGGATGGACTATGGCTACACCTTC.

This sequence joins TRBV9 and TRBJ2-2; 7 positions agree with TRBD1. V lost 3 bases, J lost 5 bases, and 4 bases stayed unmatched. The CDR3 contains 14 residues. Germline V gene sequence: CDR1 SGDLS, CDR2 YYNGEE. The CDR3 DNA follows: TGTGCCAGCAGCGCCAGGGGGATAACCGGGGAGCTGTTTTTT. Residues: CASSARGITGELFF. Full variable domain (missing parts from reference TRBV9 and TRBJ2-2): DSGVTQTPKHLITATGQRVTLRCSPRSGDLSVYWYQQSLDQGLQFLIQYYNGEERAKGNILERFSAQQFPDLHSELNLSSLELGDSALYFCASSARGITGELFFGEGSRLTVL.

The J gene is TRBJ1-2, the V gene TRBV18; 7 bases are a match to TRBD1. V trimming: 4 bases; J trimming: 8 bases; junction bases outside the gene matches: 16. The CDR3 sequence is 16 residues long. The V gene's germline CDR1 is KGHSH and CDR2 LQKENI. The DNA of the CDR3 is TGTGCCAGCTCACGACGACAGGGCGGCGATTCGGAAGGCTACACCTTC. This sequence encodes CASSRRQGGDSEGYTF.